The 20 T cell receptor beta chains below all came from one sample that was sequenced in a study of radiotherapy plus CTLA-4 blockade in lung cancer. Repertoires were generated with immunoSEQ multiplex PCR, while TCRdb's copy carries only in-frame clones and drops some. Seen here are more than 95,000 clones, 65% to 80% observed once, and the top ten hold approximately 3%. This sample comprised peripheral blood, obtained from a patient treated with radiotherapy plus ipilimumab. These receptors came from a human donor with non-small cell lung cancer who had a partial response to radiotherapy plus ipilimumab. Some clones in this sample may be carry-over from other donors' samples.

There are a few counts of this clone. The chain is built from TRBV29-1 and TRBJ1-1, with 7 bases matching TRBD1. CDR1 is SQVTM, CDR2 ANQGSEA, per germline. Trimming removed 4 bases from V and 3 bases from J; junction bases left unmatched: 8. The CDR3 loop spans 14 amino acids. The CDR3 region is CSVVQGESHTEAFF. The CDR3 DNA follows: TGCAGCGTTGTTCAGGGGGAATCTCACACTGAAGCTTTCTTT.

The chain joins TRBV28 to TRBJ2-7; the D gene is possibly TRBD1 (6 bases). This CDR3 comprises 12 residues. CDR1 and CDR2 (germline): MDHEN, SYDVKM. The V gene lost 5 bases and the J gene lost 12 bases, with 17 bases spanning the gap. The CDR3 nucleotides are TGTGCCAGCAGTACCCCCGACAGGAGGAGGTACTTC. This encodes CASSTPDRRRYF.

The CDR3 DNA follows: TGTGCCAGCAGCCAAATGCTCCAGGGCCCCTACGAGCAGTACTTC. Amino acid sequence: CASSQMLQGPYEQYF. V and J are TRBV4-2 and TRBJ2-7; possible D gene TRBD1, 5 bases. The germline gives CDR1 LGHNA, CDR2 YNFKEQ. This CDR3 region has 15 residues. Trimming left V 2 bases short and J 2 bases short, with 13 bases between.

The V call is TRBV28, the J call TRBJ2-1; 8 bases match TRBD2. CDR3 length: 15 amino acids. Germline loops: CDR1 MDHEN, CDR2 SYDVKM. J gave up 6 bases and V 6 bases, and 10 bases lay outside the gene matches. In DNA form, the CDR3 reads TGTGCCAGCAGAAATAGCGGGAAGACTATCAATGAGCAGTTCTTC. Its protein is CASRNSGKTINEQFF.

The chain carries TRBV28 and TRBJ2-7; D unresolved. The CDR3 has 15 amino acids. Germline V gene lookup returns CDR1 MDHEN and CDR2 SYDVKM. V was clipped by 1 base and J by 2 bases, with 12 bases between them. CDR3 nucleotide sequence: TGTGCCAGCAGTTTATTTGGCGGCGGAACCTACGAGCAGTACTTC. This translates into CASSLFGGGTYEQYF.

J is TRBJ2-1 and V is TRBV6-1; 7 nucleotides align to TRBD2. Trimming at V came to 4 bases and at J to 3 bases, leaving 3 bases not matched to a gene. The germline V gene has CDR1 MNHNS and CDR2 SASEGT. The CDR3 contains 14 residues. The CDR3 sequence is CASSGASGYNEQFF. Written as DNA, the CDR3 is TGTGCCAGCAGTGGGGCTAGCGGCTACAATGAGCAGTTCTTC.

This chain connects TRBV2 to TRBJ1-2, with 8 bases fitting TRBD1. Trimming took 6 bases from V and 6 from J; bases not matched to a gene: 3. The CDR3 is 12 residues long. Germline CDR1 is SNHLY and CDR2 is FYNNEI. CDR3 region: CASREQGDGYTF. The CDR3 DNA reads as TGTGCCAGCAGGGAACAGGGGGATGGCTACACCTTC.

The chain employs TRBV27 and TRBJ2-3, with 9 nucleotides matching TRBD1. CDR3 length: 16 residues. Trimming at V came to 4 bases and at J to 0 bases, leaving 5 bases not matched to a gene. From germline, CDR1 is MNHEY and CDR2 SMNVEV (reference sequence). The CDR3 spells CASSSGTGFSTDTQYF. The CDR3 region has the DNA TGTGCCAGCAGTTCCGGGACAGGGTTTAGCACAGATACGCAGTATTTT.

Within the sample, this clone is medium-sized. V usage is TRBV28 and J usage is TRBJ1-2; the D is unclear. Germline V gene sequence: CDR1 MDHEN, CDR2 SYDVKM. The germline V and J ends were trimmed by 6 bases and 5 bases, with 13 bases remaining between them. The CDR3 is 13 amino acids. CDR3 sequence: CASRQRASYGYTF. The DNA for the CDR3 is TGTGCCAGCAGACAGAGGGCCTCATATGGCTACACCTTC.

V gene TRBV4-2 combines with J gene TRBJ2-5, with 7 bases identical to TRBD1. Germline V CDR1 and CDR2: LGHNA, YNFKEQ. V shed 0 bases and J 5 bases; nucleotides not matched to a gene: 15. The CDR3 consists of 18 residues. Written as DNA, the CDR3 is TGTGCCAGCAGCCAAGAGCCGGCAGGGGGTGCCTTTCAGGAGACCCAGTACTTC. Translating gives CASSQEPAGGAFQETQYF.

The chain's CDR3 is CASLGWGREKLFF. CDR3 sequence (DNA): TGTGCCAGTCTCGGCTGGGGGCGAGAAAAACTGTTTTTT. The J gene is TRBJ1-4, the V gene TRBV19, with D tentatively TRBD1 (6 bases). V lost 8 bases and J 8 bases, leaving 15 bases between the germline ends. The length of the CDR3 is 13 residues. CDR1 is LNHDA and CDR2 is SQIVND in the germline V gene (reference sequence).

This clone was recorded a few times. The V and J genes are TRBV6-6 and TRBJ2-7, with 13 bases fitting TRBD2. The V segment lost 6 bases and the J segment 6 bases; nucleotides outside the gene matches: 8. The CDR3 has 15 residues. Germline CDR1 MNHNY, CDR2 SVGAGI (reference sequence). The CDR3 DNA reads as TGTGCCAGCAGCTCCGGACTAGCGGGAGCACTCGAGCAGTACTTC. Protein: CASSSGLAGALEQYF.

The sample holds one count of this clone. The V gene is TRBV7-2, the J gene TRBJ2-3; maybe TRBD1 (6 bases). The CDR3 spans 15 residues. V gave up 0 bases and J gave up 2 bases, with 9 bases separating them. In germline, CDR1 is SGHTA, CDR2 FQGNSA. The CDR3 nucleotides read TGTGCCAGCAGCTTAGCGGGACACCCCACAGATACGCAGTATTTT. Protein: CASSLAGHPTDTQYF.

The chain has TRBV29-1 and TRBJ2-3, with 13 bases lining up with TRBD2. Germline V CDR1 and CDR2: SQVTM, ANQGSEA. After removal of 7 bases from V and 0 bases from J, the junction contained 4 bases not matched to a gene. The CDR3 is 15 residues long. CDR3 nucleotide sequence: TGCAGCGGGACTAGCGGGGGTCATAGCACAGATACGCAGTATTTT. Protein: CSGTSGGHSTDTQYF.

V is TRBV18 and J is TRBJ2-7; 9 bases are shared with TRBD1. Germline CDR1 KGHSH, CDR2 LQKENI. The CDR3 extends over 16 amino acids. Unmatched junction bases numbered 7, after V lost 2 bases and J lost 2 bases. DNA of the CDR3: TGTGCCAGCTCACCAGCCCAACAGGGGGCGACCTACGAGCAGTACTTC. Translated: CASSPAQQGATYEQYF.

The rearrangement joins TRBV6-1 to TRBJ2-1; TRBD2 matches 14 bases. The CDR3 runs to 16 residues. CDR1 is MNHNS, CDR2 SASEGT, per germline. With 2 bases clipped from V and 9 bases from J, the junction kept 6 bases outside the gene matches. The chain's CDR3 is CASSERDGLAGGEQFF. The CDR3 DNA reads as TGTGCCAGCAGTGAACGGGACGGACTAGCGGGAGGTGAGCAGTTCTTC.

This clone appeared a single time. The gene calls are TRBV5-1 and TRBJ1-4; D unresolved. V was pared by 2 bases and J by 5 bases, with 13 bases between. The length of the CDR3 is 15 residues. The germline gives CDR1 SGHRS, CDR2 YFSETQ. This chain's CDR3 is CASSLVSLENEKLFF. The CDR3 DNA is TGCGCCAGCAGCTTAGTCTCCCTGGAGAATGAAAAACTGTTTTTT.

This clone was seen a handful of times. The chain is built from TRBV28 and TRBJ2-7; possibly TRBD2 for D (6 bases). The CDR3 is made up of 14 amino acids. Germline values: CDR1 MDHEN, CDR2 SYDVKM. V was cut by 5 bases and J by 3 bases, with 14 bases left in between. CDR3 protein: CASSGTLGGYEQYF. CDR3 coding DNA: TGTGCCAGCAGTGGGACCCTGGGGGGCTACGAGCAGTACTTC.

The chain has TRBV19 and TRBJ1-2; 9 positions agree with TRBD1. With V trimmed by 6 bases and J by 7 bases, 9 bases remained unmatched. This CDR3 comprises 14 residues. CDR1 LNHDA and CDR2 SQIVND come from the germline V gene (reference sequence). The CDR3 is CASRRDRETGGYTF. CDR3 nucleotides: TGTGCCAGTAGAAGGGACAGGGAAACAGGTGGCTACACCTTC.

The genes are TRBV5-1 and TRBJ2-1, with TRBD2 as a possible D gene (5 bases). The germline CDR1 and CDR2 sequences are SGHRS and YFSETQ. The V and J ends lost 5 bases and 4 bases respectively, with 10 bases between them. The CDR3 runs 13 residues. CDR3 loop: CASSTTNYNEQFF. Here the CDR3 DNA reads TGCGCCAGCAGTACGACTAATTACAATGAGCAGTTCTTC.